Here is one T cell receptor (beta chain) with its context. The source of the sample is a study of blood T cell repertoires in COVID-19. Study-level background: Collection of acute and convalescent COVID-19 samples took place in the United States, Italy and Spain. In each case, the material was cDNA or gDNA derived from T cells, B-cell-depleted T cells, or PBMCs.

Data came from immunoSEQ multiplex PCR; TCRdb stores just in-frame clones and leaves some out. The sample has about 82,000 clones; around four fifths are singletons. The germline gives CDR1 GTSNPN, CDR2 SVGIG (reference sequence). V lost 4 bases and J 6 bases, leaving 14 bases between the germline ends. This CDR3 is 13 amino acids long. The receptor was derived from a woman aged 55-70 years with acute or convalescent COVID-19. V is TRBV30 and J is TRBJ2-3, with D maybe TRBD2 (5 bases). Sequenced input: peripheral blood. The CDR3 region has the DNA TGTGCCTGGAAGGGTTCGGGAACCGATACGCAGTATTTT. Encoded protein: CAWKGSGTDTQYF. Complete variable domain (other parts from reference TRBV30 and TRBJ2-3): SQTIHQWPATLVQPVGSPLSLECTVEGTSNPNLYWYRQAAGRGLQLLFYSVGIGQISSEVPQNLSASRPQDRQFILSSKKLLLSDSGFYLCAWKGSGTDTQYFGPGTRLTVL.